This T cell receptor (beta chain) was sequenced for a study of blood T cell repertoires in COVID-19. Trimming left V 4 bases short and J 0 bases short, with 4 bases between. The CDR3 is 13 amino acids. This clone was counted at least ten times. Only in-frame clones appear in the TCRdb table, and some are missing; sequencing was by immunoSEQ multiplex PCR. The table lists 360,000 or so clones, about 90% of them singletons. The specimen sequenced was PBMCs or T cells enriched from blood (not recorded which). The TCR was taken from a woman aged 30 to 39 who had recovered from COVID-19. The genes are TRBV12-3 or TRBV12-4 and TRBJ1-3; no firm D call. The CDR3 region has the DNA TGTGCCAGCAGTTCACACTCTGGAAACACCATATATTTT. Translating gives CASSSHSGNTIYF.